These 5 T cell receptor beta chains were sequenced from one sample in a study of cytomegalovirus exposure and HLA in healthy donors. The PCR was carried out with 60 Vbeta primers and 13 Jbeta primers. Measured with immunoSEQ multiplex PCR; TCRdb has only the in-frame clones, and not every one. The profile shows about 150,000 clones, around 72% of them singletons. Sequencing was carried out using PBMCs. Every receptor here comes from a man in his late teens or twenties in good health and CMV-seropositive.

The V and J genes are TRBV13 and TRBJ2-1, with 8 bases matching TRBD1. Per germline, CDR1 PRHDT and CDR2 FYEKMQ (reference sequence). With V trimmed by 0 bases and J by 11 bases, 12 bases remained unmatched. The CDR3 is 16 residues long. The CDR3 protein is CASSLGSGSGGRKQFF. The CDR3 nucleotides read TGTGCCAGCAGCTTAGGTTCAGGCTCAGGGGGCCGGAAGCAGTTCTTC.

This clone was detected only a few times. The rearrangement uses TRBV13 and TRBJ1-2; D remains unclear. V lost 0 bases and J lost 3, with 11 bases in between. CDR3 length: 15 amino acids. The V gene's germline CDR1 is PRHDT and CDR2 FYEKMQ (reference sequence). CDR3 residues: CASSLGATEDYGYTF. CDR3 nucleotides: TGTGCCAGCAGCTTAGGAGCTACAGAAGACTATGGCTACACCTTC.

The rearrangement links TRBV2 to TRBJ1-1; D gene ambiguous. This CDR3 spans 10 amino acids. V was shortened by 9 bases and J by 2 bases, with 4 bases between the two germline ends. CDR1 and CDR2 (germline): SNHLY, FYNNEI. The CDR3 region has the DNA TGTGCCAGTCTTAACACTGAAGCTTTCTTT. Its translation: CASLNTEAFF.

V and J are TRBV2 and TRBJ2-2; tentatively, D is TRBD1 (6 bases). The CDR3 extends over 14 amino acids. Germline V lookup: CDR1 SNHLY, CDR2 FYNNEI. Trimming cost V 7 bases and J 1 base, with 10 bases left between them. This CDR3 is CASKDSENTGELFF. The CDR3 nucleotides read TGTGCCAGCAAGGACAGCGAGAACACCGGGGAGCTGTTTTTT. The variable domain in full, completed from reference TRBV2 and TRBJ2-2, reads EPEVTQTPSHQVTQMGQEVILRCVPISNHLYFYWYRQILGQKVEFLVSFYNNEISEKSEIFDDQFSVERPDGSNFTLKIRSTKLEDSAMYFCASKDSENTGELFFGEGSRLTVL.

The V gene is TRBV27, the J gene TRBJ2-7; a weak D match, TRBD1 (6 bases). V lost 5 bases and J 5 bases, leaving 22 bases between the germline ends. The CDR3 length is 16 residues. The germline gives CDR1 MNHEY, CDR2 SMNVEV (reference sequence). The CDR3 coding sequence is TGTGCCAGCAGTAAAGGGTGGGGGACATCGAGGGACGAGCAGTACTTC. Translating it yields CASSKGWGTSRDEQYF.